This section outlines one T cell receptor (beta chain) sequence together with its context. Its specificity is not known. This entry is derived from a study of cytomegalovirus exposure and HLA in healthy donors. Study-wide results and limits: The study reported that TCR beta sequences accurately predicted HLA-A and HLA-B alleles in most subjects. TRBV6-2, TRBV6-3 and some other V segments were unresolvable in 87-base-pair reads. The study put 150 to 200 TCR beta chains on its list as cytomegalovirus-associated.

Both 60 Vbeta primers and 13 Jbeta primers went into the PCR. The repertoire was sequenced with immunoSEQ multiplex PCR; TCRdb's copy has only in-frame clones and lacks some. The table shows about 190,000 clones, with 73% occurring only once. V was pared by 0 bases and J by 0 bases, with 9 bases between. This CDR3 region has 15 residues. From germline, CDR1 is SGHRS and CDR2 YFSETQ. The sequenced sample was PBMCs. The chain links TRBV5-1 to TRBJ1-2, with D unresolved. The sequence came from a woman aged 25 to 45 in good health and CMV-seronegative. The chain's CDR3 is CASSLAGLANYGYTF. Written as DNA, the CDR3 is TGCGCCAGCAGCTTGGCCGGACTTGCTAACTATGGCTACACCTTC. Looking up the rest from reference TRBV5-1 and TRBJ1-2 gives the full variable domain: KAGVTQTPRYLIKTRGQQVTLSCSPISGHRSVSWYQQTPGQGLQFLFEYFSETQRNKGNFPGRFSGRQFSNSRSEMNVSTLELGDSALYLCASSLAGLANYGYTFGSGTRLTVV.